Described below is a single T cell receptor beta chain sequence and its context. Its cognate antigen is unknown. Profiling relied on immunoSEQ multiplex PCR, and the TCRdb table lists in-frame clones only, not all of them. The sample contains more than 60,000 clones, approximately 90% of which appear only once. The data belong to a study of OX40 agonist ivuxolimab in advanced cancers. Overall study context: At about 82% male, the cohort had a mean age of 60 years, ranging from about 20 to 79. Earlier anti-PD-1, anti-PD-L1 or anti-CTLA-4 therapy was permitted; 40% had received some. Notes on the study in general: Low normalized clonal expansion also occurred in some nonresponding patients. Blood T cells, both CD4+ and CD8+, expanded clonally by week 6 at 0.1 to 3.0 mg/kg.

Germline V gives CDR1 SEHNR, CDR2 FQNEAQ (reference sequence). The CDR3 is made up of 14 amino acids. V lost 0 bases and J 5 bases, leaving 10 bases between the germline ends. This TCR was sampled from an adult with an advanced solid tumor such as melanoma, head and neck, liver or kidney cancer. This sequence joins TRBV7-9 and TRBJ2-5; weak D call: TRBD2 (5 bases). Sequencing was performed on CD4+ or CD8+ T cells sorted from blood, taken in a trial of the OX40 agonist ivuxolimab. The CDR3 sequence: CASSLARASETQYF. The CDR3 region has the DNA TGTGCCAGCAGCTTAGCGCGGGCGAGCGAGACCCAGTACTTC.